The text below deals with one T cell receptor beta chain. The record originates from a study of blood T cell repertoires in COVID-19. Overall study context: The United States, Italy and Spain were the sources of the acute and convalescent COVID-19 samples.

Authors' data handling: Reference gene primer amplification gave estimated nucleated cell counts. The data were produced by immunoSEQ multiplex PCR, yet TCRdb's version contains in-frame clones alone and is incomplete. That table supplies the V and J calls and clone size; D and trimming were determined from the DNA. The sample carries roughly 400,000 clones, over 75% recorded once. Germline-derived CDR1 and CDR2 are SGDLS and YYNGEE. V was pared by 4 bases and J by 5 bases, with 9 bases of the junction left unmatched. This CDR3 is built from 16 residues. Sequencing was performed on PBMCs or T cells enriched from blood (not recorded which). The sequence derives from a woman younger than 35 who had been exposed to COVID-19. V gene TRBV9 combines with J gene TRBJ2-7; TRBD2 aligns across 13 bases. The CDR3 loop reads CASSTRGGLAGDEQYF. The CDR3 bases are TGTGCCAGCAGCACCCGAGGAGGACTAGCGGGAGACGAGCAGTACTTC.